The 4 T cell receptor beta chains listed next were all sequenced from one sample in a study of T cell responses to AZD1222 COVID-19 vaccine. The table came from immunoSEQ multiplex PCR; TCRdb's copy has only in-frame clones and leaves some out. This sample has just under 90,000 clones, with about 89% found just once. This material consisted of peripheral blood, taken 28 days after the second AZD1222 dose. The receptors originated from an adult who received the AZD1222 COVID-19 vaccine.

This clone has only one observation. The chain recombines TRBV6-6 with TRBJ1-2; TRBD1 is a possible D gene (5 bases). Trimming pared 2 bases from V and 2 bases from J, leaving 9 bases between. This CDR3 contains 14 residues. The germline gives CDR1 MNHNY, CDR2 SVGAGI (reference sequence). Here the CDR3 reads CASSYGAENYGYTF. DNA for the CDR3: TGTGCCAGCAGTTACGGGGCTGAAAACTATGGCTACACCTTC.

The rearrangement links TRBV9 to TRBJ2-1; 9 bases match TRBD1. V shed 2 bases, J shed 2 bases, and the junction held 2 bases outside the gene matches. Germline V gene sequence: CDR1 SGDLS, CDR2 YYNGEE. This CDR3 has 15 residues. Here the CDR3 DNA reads TGTGCCAGCAGCGTTACAGGGGGCACCTACAATGAGCAGTTCTTC. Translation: CASSVTGGTYNEQFF.

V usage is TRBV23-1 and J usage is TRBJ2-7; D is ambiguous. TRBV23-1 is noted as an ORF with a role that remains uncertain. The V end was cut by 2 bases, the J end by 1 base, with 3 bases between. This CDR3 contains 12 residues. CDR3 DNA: TGCGCCAGCAGTCAAGGGTCCTACGAGCAGTACTTC. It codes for CASSQGSYEQYF.

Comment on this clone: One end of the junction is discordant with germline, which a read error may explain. The CDR3 is CASSRQGFEWTLF. Written as DNA, the CDR3 is TGTGCCAGTAGTAGACAGGGGTTCGAATGGACCCTCTTT. J is TRBJ1-1 and V is TRBV19; 8 nucleotides align to TRBD1. Germline V CDR1 and CDR2: LNHDA, SQIVND (reference sequence). This CDR3 is built from 13 residues.